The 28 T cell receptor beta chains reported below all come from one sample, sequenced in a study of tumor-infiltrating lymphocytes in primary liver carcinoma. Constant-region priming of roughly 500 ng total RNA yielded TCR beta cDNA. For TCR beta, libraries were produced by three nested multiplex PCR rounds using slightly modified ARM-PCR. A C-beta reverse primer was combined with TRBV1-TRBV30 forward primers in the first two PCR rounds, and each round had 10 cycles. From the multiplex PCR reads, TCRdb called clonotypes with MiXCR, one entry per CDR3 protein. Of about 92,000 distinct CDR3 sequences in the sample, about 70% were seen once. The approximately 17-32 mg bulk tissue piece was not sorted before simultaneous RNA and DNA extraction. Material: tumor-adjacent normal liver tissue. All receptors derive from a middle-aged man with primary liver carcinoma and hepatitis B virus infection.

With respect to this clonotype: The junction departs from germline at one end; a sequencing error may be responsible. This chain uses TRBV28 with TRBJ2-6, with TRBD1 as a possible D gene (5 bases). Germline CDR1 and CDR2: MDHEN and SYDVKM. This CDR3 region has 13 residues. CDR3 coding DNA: TGTGCCAGCAGTTCGTCTGGGGCCAACGTCCTGATTTTC. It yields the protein CASSSSGANVLIF.

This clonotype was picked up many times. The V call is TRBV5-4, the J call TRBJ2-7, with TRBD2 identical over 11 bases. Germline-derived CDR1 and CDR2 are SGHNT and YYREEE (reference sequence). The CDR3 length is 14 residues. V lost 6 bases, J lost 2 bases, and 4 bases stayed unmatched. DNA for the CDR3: TGTGCCAGCAAGCTAGCGGGGGGAGCCTACGAGCAGTACTTC. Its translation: CASKLAGGAYEQYF.

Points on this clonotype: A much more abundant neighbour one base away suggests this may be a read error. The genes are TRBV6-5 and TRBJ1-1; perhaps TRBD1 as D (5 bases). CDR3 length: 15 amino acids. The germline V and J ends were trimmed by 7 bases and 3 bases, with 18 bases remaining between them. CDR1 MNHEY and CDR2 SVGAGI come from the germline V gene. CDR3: CASNPTGGRYTEAFF. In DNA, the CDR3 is TGTGCCAGCAATCCGACGGGGGGTAGATACACTGAAGCTTTCTTT.

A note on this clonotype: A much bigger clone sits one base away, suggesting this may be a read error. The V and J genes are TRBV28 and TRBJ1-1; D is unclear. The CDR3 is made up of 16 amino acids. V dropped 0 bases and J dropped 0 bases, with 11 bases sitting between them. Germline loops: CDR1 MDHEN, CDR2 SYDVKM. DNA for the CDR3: TGTGCCAGCAGTTTATGGTTACGAGGGATGAACACTGAAGCTTTCTTT. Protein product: CASSLWLRGMNTEAFF.

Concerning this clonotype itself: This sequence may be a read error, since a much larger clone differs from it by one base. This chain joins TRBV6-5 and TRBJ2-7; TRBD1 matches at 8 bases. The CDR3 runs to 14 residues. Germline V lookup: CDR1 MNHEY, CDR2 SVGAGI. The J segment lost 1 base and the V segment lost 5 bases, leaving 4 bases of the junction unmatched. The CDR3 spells CASSMDRDSYEQYF. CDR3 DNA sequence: TGTGCCAGCAGTATGGACAGGGATTCCTACGAGCAGTACTTC.

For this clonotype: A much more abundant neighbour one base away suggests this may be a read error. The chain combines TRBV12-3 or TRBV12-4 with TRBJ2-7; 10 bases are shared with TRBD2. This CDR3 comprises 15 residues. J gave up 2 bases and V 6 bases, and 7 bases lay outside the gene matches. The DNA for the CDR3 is TGTGCCAGCAGCTCCTCTAGCGGGAGCCCCTACGAGCAGTACTTC. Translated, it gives CASSSSSGSPYEQYF.

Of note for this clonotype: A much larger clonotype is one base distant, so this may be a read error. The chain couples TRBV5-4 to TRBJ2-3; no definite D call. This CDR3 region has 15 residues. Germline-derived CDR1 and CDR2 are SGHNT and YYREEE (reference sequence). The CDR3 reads CASSLGPSGPDAQYF. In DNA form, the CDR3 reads TGTGCCAGCAGCTTGGGACCGTCTGGTCCAGATGCGCAGTATTTT.

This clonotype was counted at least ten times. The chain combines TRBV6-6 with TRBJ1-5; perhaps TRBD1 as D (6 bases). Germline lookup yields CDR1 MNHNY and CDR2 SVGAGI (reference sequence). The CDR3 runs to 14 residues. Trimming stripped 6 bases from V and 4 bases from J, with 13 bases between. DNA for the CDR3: TGTGCCAGCAGATCTTCAGGGGAGAATCAGCCCCAGCATTTT. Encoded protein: CASRSSGENQPQHF.

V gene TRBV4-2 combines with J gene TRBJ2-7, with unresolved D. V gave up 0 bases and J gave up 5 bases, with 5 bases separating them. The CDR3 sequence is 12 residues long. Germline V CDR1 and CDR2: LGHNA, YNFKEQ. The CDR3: CASSQDEDEQYF. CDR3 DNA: TGTGCCAGCAGCCAAGACGAGGACGAGCAGTACTTC.

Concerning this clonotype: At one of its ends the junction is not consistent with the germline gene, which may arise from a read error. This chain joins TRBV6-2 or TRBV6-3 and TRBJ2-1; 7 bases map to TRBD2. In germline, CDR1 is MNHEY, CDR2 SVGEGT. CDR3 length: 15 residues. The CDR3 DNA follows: TGTACCAGCAGTTCCCATGCGGGTAAGAGCGGGAATACGTTCTTC. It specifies CTSSSHAGKSGNTFF.

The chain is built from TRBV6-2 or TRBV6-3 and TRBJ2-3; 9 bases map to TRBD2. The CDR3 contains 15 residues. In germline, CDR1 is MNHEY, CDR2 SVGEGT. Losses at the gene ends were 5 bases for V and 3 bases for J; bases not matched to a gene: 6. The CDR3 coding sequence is TGTGCCAGCAGTGCCGGGACTAGCAGAACAGATACGCAGTATTTT. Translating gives CASSAGTSRTDTQYF.

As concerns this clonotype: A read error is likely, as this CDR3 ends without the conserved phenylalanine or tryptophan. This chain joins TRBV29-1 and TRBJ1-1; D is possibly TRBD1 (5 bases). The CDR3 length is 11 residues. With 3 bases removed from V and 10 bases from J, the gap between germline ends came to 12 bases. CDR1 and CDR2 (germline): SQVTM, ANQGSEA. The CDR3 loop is CSVDPVGGAFL. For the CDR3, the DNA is TGCAGCGTTGACCCTGTGGGGGGAGCTTTCTTA.

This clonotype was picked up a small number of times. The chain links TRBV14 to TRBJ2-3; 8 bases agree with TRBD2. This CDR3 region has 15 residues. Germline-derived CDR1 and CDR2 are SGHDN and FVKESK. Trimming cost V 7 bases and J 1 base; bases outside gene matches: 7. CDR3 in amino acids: CASNPSGSRTDTQYF. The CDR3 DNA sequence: TGTGCCAGCAACCCTAGCGGGTCCCGCACAGATACGCAGTATTTT.

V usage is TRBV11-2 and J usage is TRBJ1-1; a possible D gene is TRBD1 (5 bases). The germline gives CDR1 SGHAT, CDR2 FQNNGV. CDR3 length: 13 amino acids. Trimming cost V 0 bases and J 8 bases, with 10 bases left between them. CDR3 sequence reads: CASSLDKGIEAFF. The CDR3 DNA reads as TGTGCCAGCAGCTTAGACAAGGGGATAGAAGCTTTCTTT. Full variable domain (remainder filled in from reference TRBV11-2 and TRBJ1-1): EAGVAQSPRYKIIEKRQSVAFWCNPISGHATLYWYQQILGQGPKLLIQFQNNGVVDDSQLPKDRFSAERLKGVDSTLKIQPAKLEDSAVYLCASSLDKGIEAFFGQGTRLTVV.

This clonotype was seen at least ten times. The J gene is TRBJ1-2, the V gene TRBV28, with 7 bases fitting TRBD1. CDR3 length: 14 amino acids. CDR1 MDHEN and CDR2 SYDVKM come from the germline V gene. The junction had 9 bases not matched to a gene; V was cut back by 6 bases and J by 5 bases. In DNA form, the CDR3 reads TGTGCCAGCAGCGACAAGGGGGCGGGGTATGGCTACACCTTC. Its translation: CASSDKGAGYGYTF.

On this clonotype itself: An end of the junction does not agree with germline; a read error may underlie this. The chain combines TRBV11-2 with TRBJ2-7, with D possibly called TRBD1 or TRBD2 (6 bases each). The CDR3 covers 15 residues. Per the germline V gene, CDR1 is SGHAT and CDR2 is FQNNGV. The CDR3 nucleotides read TGTGCCAGCAGTTTAGGGGTTGGAGGGGGTACCGAGCAGTACTTC. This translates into CASSLGVGGGTEQYF.

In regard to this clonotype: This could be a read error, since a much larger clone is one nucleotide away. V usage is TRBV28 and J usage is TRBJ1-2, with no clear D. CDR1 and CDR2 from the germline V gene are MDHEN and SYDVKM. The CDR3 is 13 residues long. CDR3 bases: TGTGCCAGCAGCCCAGGTGGGGTAGCAGGAGTTTCCTTC. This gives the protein CASSPGGVAGVSF.

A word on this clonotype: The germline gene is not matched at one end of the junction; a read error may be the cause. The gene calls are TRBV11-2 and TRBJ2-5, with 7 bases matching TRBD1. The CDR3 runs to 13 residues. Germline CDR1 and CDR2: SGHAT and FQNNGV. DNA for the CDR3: TGTACCAGCAGCTTAGGACAGGAAGGGACCCAGTACTTC. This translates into CTSSLGQEGTQYF. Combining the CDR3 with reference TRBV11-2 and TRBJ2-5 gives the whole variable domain EAGVAQSPRYKIIEKRQSVAFWCNPISGHATLYWYQQILGQGPKLLIQFQNNGVVDDSQLPKDRFSAERLKGVDSTLKIQPAKLEDSAVYLCTSSLGQEGTQYFGPGTRLLVL.

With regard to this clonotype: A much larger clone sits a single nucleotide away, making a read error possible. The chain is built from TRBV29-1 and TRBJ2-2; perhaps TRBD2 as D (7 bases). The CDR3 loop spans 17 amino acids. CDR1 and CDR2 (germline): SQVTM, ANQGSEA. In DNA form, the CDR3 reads TGCAGCGTTGGGGGGTCGGGGGGCATAGGTGGCGCCGGGGAGCTGTTATTT. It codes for CSVGGSGGIGGAGELLF.

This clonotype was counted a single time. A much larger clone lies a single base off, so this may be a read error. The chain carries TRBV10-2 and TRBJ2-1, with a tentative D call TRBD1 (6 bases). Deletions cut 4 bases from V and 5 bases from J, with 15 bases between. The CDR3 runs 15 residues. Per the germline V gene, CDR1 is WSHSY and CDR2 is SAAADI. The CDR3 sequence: CASSVKAGVNNEQFF. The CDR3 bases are TGCGCCAGCAGTGTAAAGGCAGGGGTTAACAATGAGCAGTTCTTC.

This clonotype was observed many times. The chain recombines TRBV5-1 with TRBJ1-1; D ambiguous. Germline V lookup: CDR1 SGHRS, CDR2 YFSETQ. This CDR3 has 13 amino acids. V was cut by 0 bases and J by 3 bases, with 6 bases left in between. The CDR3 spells CASSLDAYTEAFF. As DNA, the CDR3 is TGCGCCAGCAGCTTGGACGCATACACTGAAGCTTTCTTT.

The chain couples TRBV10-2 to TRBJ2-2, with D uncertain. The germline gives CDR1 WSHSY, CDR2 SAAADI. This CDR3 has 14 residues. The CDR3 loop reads CFSRRDLNTGELFF. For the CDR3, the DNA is TGCTTCAGCCGGCGAGATCTTAACACCGGGGAGCTGTTTTTT.

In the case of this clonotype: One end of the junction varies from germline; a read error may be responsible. The CDR3 bases are TGTGCCTGCAGTCCTGGTCCCGGGACAGGGGGCTGGGTGACCCAGTACTTC. Protein product: CACSPGPGTGGWVTQYF. The V call is TRBV12-3 or TRBV12-4, the J call TRBJ2-5, with 12 bases that match TRBD1. The CDR3 runs 17 residues.

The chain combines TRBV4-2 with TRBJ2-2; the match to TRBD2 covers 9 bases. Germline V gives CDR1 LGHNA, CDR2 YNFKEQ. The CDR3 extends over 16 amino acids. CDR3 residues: CGNSHALAGPTGELFF. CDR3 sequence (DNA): TGTGGCAACAGCCATGCACTAGCGGGCCCGACCGGGGAGCTGTTTTTT.

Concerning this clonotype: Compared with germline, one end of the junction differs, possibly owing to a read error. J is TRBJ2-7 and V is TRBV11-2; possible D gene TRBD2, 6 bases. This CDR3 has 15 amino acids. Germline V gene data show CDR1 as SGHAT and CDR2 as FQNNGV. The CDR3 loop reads CVSSLSAGIYYEQYF. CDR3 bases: TGTGTCAGCAGCCTATCTGCGGGAATATACTACGAGCAGTACTTC.

CDR3 bases: TGCAGCGTTGTGGATGAGCGTTTTTCGAACATTCAGTACTTC. Its protein is CSVVDERFSNIQYF. The J gene is TRBJ2-4, the V gene TRBV29-1, with no clear D. V was cut by 4 bases and J by 7 bases, with 17 bases left in between. The germline gives CDR1 SQVTM, CDR2 ANQGSEA. The CDR3 totals 14 residues.

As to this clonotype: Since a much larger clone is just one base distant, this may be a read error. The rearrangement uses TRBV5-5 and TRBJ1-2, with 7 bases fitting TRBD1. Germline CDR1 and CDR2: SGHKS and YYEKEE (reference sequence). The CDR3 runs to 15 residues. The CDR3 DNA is TGTGCCAGCAACTTGCAGGGGACAGCTTACGGTGGCTACACCTTC. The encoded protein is CASNLQGTAYGGYTF.

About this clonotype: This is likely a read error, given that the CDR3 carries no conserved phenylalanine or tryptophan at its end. CDR3 nucleotide sequence: TGTGCCAGCGGCCTCGGGACTAGCACACGAACAGATACGCAGTATTAT. Translating it yields CASGLGTSTRTDTQYY. V is TRBV11-1 and J is TRBJ2-3; the match to TRBD2 covers 9 bases. V lost 8 bases and J lost 3; bases outside the gene matches: 12. Per germline, CDR1 SGHAT and CDR2 FQDESV (reference sequence). There are 16 residues in the CDR3.